Listed below are T cell receptor beta chains from one sample, sequenced in a study of blood T cells in healthy people across ages. TCRdb independently ran MiXCR on the 5' RACE reads; one entry per CDR3 protein. The sample lists some 700,000 distinct CDR3 sequences, about a fifth seen once, with 20% to 25% in the top ten. Material: blood. The source is a man aged 70-80 years in good health. CDR3s include the opening cysteine and the closing phenylalanine or tryptophan. Fields, in order: V gene, clone size, J gene, CDR3 length, D gene, CDR3 DNA, CDR3 protein. D genes are given only for firm matches. Size is omitted from some rows. Given values are once, few, many or a class for expanded clones.

V gene: TRBV5-1; clone size: few; J gene: TRBJ1-2; CDR3 length: 13; D gene: TRBD1; CDR3 DNA: TGCGCCAGCAGCGGACAGGCTGATATGGGCTACACCTTC; CDR3 protein: CASSGQADMGYTF
V gene: TRBV12-3/TRBV12-4; clone size: few; J gene: TRBJ2-1; CDR3 length: 15; D gene: -; CDR3 DNA: TGTGCCAGCAGTTTACAAGCGACTAGATTCGATGAGCAGTTCTTC; CDR3 protein: CASSLQATRFDEQFF
V gene: TRBV5-1; clone size: -; J gene: TRBJ2-2; CDR3 length: 15; D gene: -; CDR3 DNA: TGCGCCAGCAGCGGCCTAGCGAGTGGCACCGGGGAGCTGTTTTTT; CDR3 protein: CASSGLASGTGELFF
V gene: TRBV18; clone size: few; J gene: TRBJ2-1; CDR3 length: 15; D gene: -; CDR3 DNA: TGTGCCAGCTCACCAGCAGGGGAGGGGTACAATGAGCAGTTCTTC; CDR3 protein: CASSPAGEGYNEQFF
V gene: TRBV6-6; clone size: -; J gene: TRBJ1-4; CDR3 length: 14; D gene: -; CDR3 DNA: TGTGCCAGCACCCTGCGGGCCCTCGGCGAAAAACTGTTTTTT; CDR3 protein: CASTLRALGEKLFF
V gene: TRBV28; clone size: many; J gene: TRBJ2-3; CDR3 length: 14; D gene: -; CDR3 DNA: TGTGCCAGCAAAATAGGTGAAGCACCAGATACGCAGTATTTT; CDR3 protein: CASKIGEAPDTQYF
V gene: TRBV15; clone size: -; J gene: TRBJ2-4; CDR3 length: 15; D gene: -; CDR3 DNA: TGTGCCACCAGCAGAGATGTAGGGGCGGGAAACATTCAGTACTTC; CDR3 protein: CATSRDVGAGNIQYF
V gene: TRBV20-1; clone size: few; J gene: TRBJ2-2; CDR3 length: 14; D gene: -; CDR3 DNA: TGCAGTGCTCGTGTTGGCCGCCAGACCGGGGAGCTGTTTTTT; CDR3 protein: CSARVGRQTGELFF
V gene: TRBV3-1; clone size: -; J gene: TRBJ2-1; CDR3 length: 13; D gene: -; CDR3 DNA: TGTGCCAGCAGCCAGGGACATCCGAATGAGCAGTTCTTC; CDR3 protein: CASSQGHPNEQFF
V gene: TRBV6-4; clone size: few; J gene: TRBJ1-5; CDR3 length: 15; D gene: -; CDR3 DNA: TGTGCCAGCAGTGAAGCCGGGACCCCAGGGCAGCCCCAGCATTTT; CDR3 protein: CASSEAGTPGQPQHF
V gene: TRBV20-1; clone size: -; J gene: TRBJ2-1; CDR3 length: 15; D gene: TRBD1; CDR3 DNA: TGCAGTGCTCTGGCTAGGGGACAGGGGTCCAATGAGCAGTTCTTC; CDR3 protein: CSALARGQGSNEQFF
V gene: TRBV10-2; clone size: -; J gene: TRBJ2-5; CDR3 length: 13; D gene: -; CDR3 DNA: TGCGCCAGCACTTGGTTTGGGCAAGAGACCCAGTACTTC; CDR3 protein: CASTWFGQETQYF
V gene: TRBV25-1; clone size: -; J gene: TRBJ1-5; CDR3 length: 14; D gene: TRBD1; CDR3 DNA: TGTGCCAGCAGTGAGGACAGGTCTAATCAGCCCCAGCATTTT; CDR3 protein: CASSEDRSNQPQHF
V gene: TRBV5-1; clone size: few; J gene: TRBJ2-3; CDR3 length: 15; D gene: -; CDR3 DNA: TGCGCCAGCAAAGCCGGGACTCGGAGCACAGATACGCAGTATTTT; CDR3 protein: CASKAGTRSTDTQYF
V gene: TRBV9; clone size: few; J gene: TRBJ2-1; CDR3 length: 16; D gene: TRBD2; CDR3 DNA: TGTGCCAGCAGCAGTACCGGGACTAGCTTAGGCAATGAGCAGTTCTTC; CDR3 protein: CASSSTGTSLGNEQFF
V gene: TRBV29-1; clone size: -; J gene: TRBJ2-4; CDR3 length: 13; D gene: TRBD2; CDR3 DNA: TGCAGCGTAGTAGCGGGAGGGGGGGACATTCAGTACTTC; CDR3 protein: CSVVAGGGDIQYF
V gene: TRBV7-9; clone size: -; J gene: TRBJ2-7; CDR3 length: 14; D gene: -; CDR3 DNA: TGTGCCAGCAGCAGTGAGGACGGATACTACGAGCAGTACTTC; CDR3 protein: CASSSEDGYYEQYF
V gene: TRBV11-1; clone size: few; J gene: TRBJ2-1; CDR3 length: 15; D gene: -; CDR3 DNA: TGTGCCAGCAGACCCCGAGGGCAGGGAAAGAATGAGCAGTTCTTC; CDR3 protein: CASRPRGQGKNEQFF
V gene: TRBV10-3; clone size: -; J gene: TRBJ1-2; CDR3 length: 13; D gene: TRBD1; CDR3 DNA: TGTGCCATCAACCCGACAGGGGAGGGTGGCTACACCTTC; CDR3 protein: CAINPTGEGGYTF
V gene: TRBV13; clone size: -; J gene: TRBJ2-3; CDR3 length: 14; D gene: TRBD1; CDR3 DNA: TGTGCCAGCAGCTCAGGACAGGGATTAGATACGCAGTATTTT; CDR3 protein: CASSSGQGLDTQYF
V gene: TRBV10-3; clone size: many; J gene: TRBJ2-5; CDR3 length: 12; D gene: -; CDR3 DNA: TGTGCCATCAGTGAGTCGCGGGAGACCCAGTACTTC; CDR3 protein: CAISESRETQYF
V gene: TRBV20-1; clone size: -; J gene: TRBJ1-5; CDR3 length: 16; D gene: TRBD1; CDR3 DNA: TGCAGTGCTACTGACAGGGGGCGGGGAGGCAATCAGCCCCAGCATTTT; CDR3 protein: CSATDRGRGGNQPQHF
V gene: TRBV20-1; clone size: -; J gene: TRBJ2-3; CDR3 length: 15; D gene: TRBD1; CDR3 DNA: TGCAGTGCTAGGACAGGGGGCCAGCTCACAGATACGCAGTATTTT; CDR3 protein: CSARTGGQLTDTQYF
V gene: TRBV6-5; clone size: few; J gene: TRBJ2-6; CDR3 length: 15; D gene: -; CDR3 DNA: TGTGCCGCCCTCTCTCAGGTCTCTGGGGCCAACGTCCTGACTTTC; CDR3 protein: CAALSQVSGANVLTF
V gene: TRBV25-1; clone size: few; J gene: TRBJ1-2; CDR3 length: 13; D gene: -; CDR3 DNA: TGTGCCAGCAGTGATGGCAGGGGCTATGGCTACACCTTC; CDR3 protein: CASSDGRGYGYTF
V gene: TRBV10-3; clone size: -; J gene: TRBJ2-1; CDR3 length: 16; D gene: -; CDR3 DNA: TGTGCCATCAGTGAACTACGCCAAGCTTCCTACAATGAGCAGTTCTTC; CDR3 protein: CAISELRQASYNEQFF